A single sample gave rise to the 23 T cell receptor beta chains below, sequenced in a study of cytomegalovirus exposure and HLA in healthy donors. Primers included in the PCR were 60 Vbeta and 13 Jbeta primers. Profiling relied on immunoSEQ multiplex PCR, and the TCRdb table lists in-frame clones only, not all of them. The sample yields about 120,000 clones, 9.5% seen once. Specimen: PBMCs. These receptors originate from a man aged 25 to 40 in good health and CMV-seronegative.

This clone showed up just a few times. Within the sample, other DNA sequences also encode this same CDR3. V is TRBV18 and J is TRBJ2-7; D gene ambiguous. The CDR3 spans 12 residues. Looked up from germline, CDR1 is KGHSH and CDR2 is LQKENI. V was cut by 6 bases and J by 0 bases, with 6 bases left in between. This CDR3 is CASSPSSYEQYF. The CDR3 DNA sequence: TGTGCCAGCTCCCCTAGCTCCTACGAGCAGTACTTC.

This clone was picked up one time. This rearrangement joins TRBV11-2 to TRBJ2-7, with 8 bases that match TRBD2. The J segment lost 3 bases and the V segment lost 5 bases, leaving 9 bases of the junction unmatched. The CDR3 totals 15 residues. Germline V gives CDR1 SGHAT, CDR2 FQNNGV. The CDR3 here is CASSPLSGGLYEQYF. Written as DNA, the CDR3 is TGTGCCAGCAGCCCCTTAAGCGGGGGCCTCTACGAGCAGTACTTC.

The chain has TRBV15 and TRBJ2-2, with 14 bases aligning to TRBD2. Germline V gives CDR1 LNHNV, CDR2 YYDKDF (reference sequence). The CDR3 loop spans 16 amino acids. V lost 5 bases and J lost 6; bases outside the gene matches: 5. CDR3 in amino acids: CATSETSGRAAGELFF. The CDR3 region has the DNA TGTGCCACCAGCGAGACTAGCGGGAGGGCCGCCGGGGAGCTGTTTTTT.

This sequence joins TRBV5-6 and TRBJ2-6; 7 bases match TRBD2. Per the germline V gene, CDR1 is SGHDT and CDR2 is YYEEEE. The CDR3 runs 15 residues. V shed 4 bases and J 1 base; nucleotides not matched to a gene: 2. The CDR3 DNA follows: TGTGCCAGCAGCCGAGCGGGGTCTGGGGCCAACGTCCTGACTTTC. Protein sequence: CASSRAGSGANVLTF.

The chain recombines TRBV27 with TRBJ1-4, with TRBD1 identical over 8 bases. V was clipped by 5 bases and J by 8 bases; unmatched bases: 7. CDR1 and CDR2 from the germline V gene are MNHEY and SMNVEV (reference sequence). This CDR3 has 14 residues. This CDR3 is CASSLGQGNEKLFF. The CDR3 nucleotides are TGTGCCAGCAGTCTTGGACAGGGTAACGAAAAACTGTTTTTT.

The chain combines TRBV18 with TRBJ1-5, with D possibly matching TRBD1 (6 bases). The CDR3 runs 15 residues. Germline V gene data show CDR1 as KGHSH and CDR2 as LQKENI. V gave up 4 bases and J gave up 4 bases, with 14 bases separating them. The CDR3 nucleotides read TGTGCCAGCTCACTGGGGGCTCAAGGGAATCAGCCCCAGCATTTT. Protein sequence: CASSLGAQGNQPQHF.

This clone was seen only a few times. This same CDR3 is encoded by further DNA sequences in the sample. This chain joins TRBV27 and TRBJ2-7; 11 bases are shared with TRBD1. The CDR3 totals 13 residues. Germline trimming cut 6 bases from V and 4 bases from J; bases unmatched to any gene: 2. The germline V gene encodes CDR1 MNHEY and CDR2 SMNVEV (reference sequence). The CDR3 nucleotides read TGTGCCAGCAGGCGGGACAGGGGGTACGAGCAGTACTTC. Translation: CASRRDRGYEQYF.

This clone was seen only a few times. The chain employs TRBV30 and TRBJ1-3; weak D call: TRBD1 (5 bases). CDR1 is GTSNPN and CDR2 is SVGIG in the germline V gene (reference sequence). The ends were cut back, 0 bases at V and 0 bases at J, with 9 bases in the middle. This CDR3 is 15 amino acids long. The DNA of the CDR3 is TGTGCCTGGAGTGTTGGACATTACTCTGGAAACACCATATATTTT. Residues: CAWSVGHYSGNTIYF.

Of note for this clone: The junction and the germline gene differ at one end; a read error may be behind it. The chain combines TRBV14 with TRBJ1-2, with D perhaps TRBD1 (6 bases). CDR1 and CDR2 from the germline V gene are SGHDN and FVKESK. The length of the CDR3 is 13 residues. Here the CDR3 reads CASSQGGLGGYNF. The DNA for the CDR3 is TGTGCCAGCAGCCAGGGGGGGCTCGGAGGCTACAACTTC.

The chain is built from TRBV6-5 and TRBJ1-5; TRBD1 matches at 7 bases. Germline V gene data show CDR1 as MNHEY and CDR2 as SVGAGI. V lost 6 bases and J lost 3; bases outside the gene matches: 2. This CDR3 region has 13 residues. As DNA, the CDR3 is TGTGCCAGCAGGACAGGGAACAATCAGCCCCAGCATTTT. Translation gives CASRTGNNQPQHF.

In DNA, the CDR3 is TGTGCCAGCAGTGGGAGGGCCGCAGCTAATGAAAAACTGTTTTTT. This codes for CASSGRAAANEKLFF. The chain uses TRBV2 and TRBJ1-4; D gene unclear. The CDR3 contains 15 residues. V lost 4 bases to trimming and J lost 3 bases, with 12 bases between them. The germline V gene encodes CDR1 SNHLY and CDR2 FYNNEI.

Here the CDR3 reads CAWRRGELLYEQYF. CDR3 nucleotide sequence: TGTGCCTGGAGGCGCGGTGAACTCCTCTACGAGCAGTACTTC. The V call is TRBV30, the J call TRBJ2-7; D is unresolved. CDR1 and CDR2 (germline): GTSNPN, SVGIG (reference sequence). Between the trimmed V and J ends, which lost 3 bases and 3 bases, there was a span of 15 bases. CDR3 length equals 14 residues.

Points on this clone: The junction does not match germline at one end; this may be a read error. This sequence joins TRBV7-7 and TRBJ2-7; 10 positions agree with TRBD1. The V gene's germline CDR1 is SSHAT and CDR2 FNYEAQ (reference sequence). The CDR3 extends over 17 amino acids. The CDR3 sequence is CASSSQVGDRGFHEQYF. CDR3 bases: TGTGCTAGCAGCTCACAGGTCGGGGACAGGGGTTTCCACGAGCAGTACTTC.

This clone was counted between two and nine times. This chain connects TRBV10-3 to TRBJ2-2; unclear D gene. The CDR3 totals 15 residues. Trimming stripped 2 bases from V and 6 bases from J, with 13 bases between. The germline V gene has CDR1 ENHRY and CDR2 SYGVKD. The CDR3 sequence is CAISEGSITAGELFF. The CDR3 bases are TGTGCCATCAGTGAGGGAAGCATAACAGCCGGGGAGCTGTTTTTT.

The V gene is TRBV19, the J gene TRBJ2-3; D perhaps matches TRBD2 (7 bases). Per germline, CDR1 LNHDA and CDR2 SQIVND (reference sequence). The length of the CDR3 is 13 residues. The germline V and J ends were trimmed by 10 bases and 0 bases, with 11 bases remaining between them. This CDR3 reads CATRGASTDTQYF. The DNA for the CDR3 is TGTGCCACCCGGGGGGCGAGCACAGATACGCAGTATTTT.

The chain has TRBV6-1 and TRBJ1-2; D may be TRBD1 (6 bases). Trimming left V 5 bases short and J 2 bases short, with 15 bases between. The germline V gene encodes CDR1 MNHNS and CDR2 SASEGT. This CDR3 is 15 amino acids long. CDR3 in amino acids: CASSIRGGKNYGYTF. CDR3 bases: TGTGCCAGCAGTATAAGGGGGGGGAAGAACTATGGCTACACCTTC.

This clone was observed a handful of times. The sample has other DNA sequences that encode this CDR3 too. The V gene is TRBV10-3, the J gene TRBJ1-4; D may be TRBD1 (5 bases). Germline assignment: CDR1 ENHRY and CDR2 SYGVKD. Trimming took off 3 bases at V and 8 bases at J, with 10 bases between the two ends. This CDR3 region has 13 residues. The CDR3 loop reads CAISERGGEKLFF. The CDR3 DNA sequence: TGTGCCATCAGTGAAAGGGGAGGGGAAAAACTGTTTTTT.

This clone was detected only a few times. The V and J genes are TRBV10-3 and TRBJ1-5; D not certain. The CDR3 spans 14 residues. Deletions cut 7 bases from V and 6 bases from J, with 16 bases between. Germline V gene sequence: CDR1 ENHRY, CDR2 SYGVKD. The CDR3 nucleotides are TGTGCCATCACCCCGATCAGGCCCCCTCAGCCCCAGCATTTT. This gives the protein CAITPIRPPQPQHF.

The V and J genes are TRBV9 and TRBJ2-2, with D perhaps matching TRBD1 (6 bases). The germline V gene encodes CDR1 SGDLS and CDR2 YYNGEE. The CDR3 has 15 amino acids. Deletions cut 4 bases from V and 6 bases from J, with 16 bases between. This CDR3 reads CASSRHRQDPGELFF. The CDR3 region has the DNA TGTGCCAGCAGCCGACATAGACAGGATCCCGGGGAGCTGTTTTTT.

Only a few counts were recorded for this clone. V and J are TRBV4-1 and TRBJ2-1; 7 positions match TRBD1. The CDR3 loop spans 13 amino acids. Germline-derived CDR1 and CDR2 are MGHRA and YSYEKL. Germline trimming cut 3 bases from V and 9 bases from J; bases unmatched to any gene: 5. The CDR3 loop is CASSHPTGVEQFF. CDR3 coding DNA: TGCGCCAGCAGCCACCCCACAGGGGTTGAGCAGTTCTTC.

The sample holds a few counts of this clone. The chain links TRBV21-1 to TRBJ1-5; TRBD1 is the table's D call and was not checked against the DNA. TRBV21-1 is reported as a pseudogene. This CDR3 comprises 15 residues. In nucleotides, the CDR3 is TGTGCCAGCATCGCAGGGGTTCGATTTGATCAGCCCCAGCATTTT. Translated, it gives CASIAGVRFDQPQHF.

The chain uses TRBV5-1 and TRBJ2-7; the D gene is possibly TRBD2 (6 bases). CDR3 length: 14 residues. In germline, CDR1 is SGHRS, CDR2 YFSETQ. The germline V and J ends were trimmed by 4 bases and 2 bases, with 13 bases remaining between them. CDR3 region: CASSVSGYPYEQYF. As DNA, the CDR3 is TGCGCCAGCAGCGTAAGCGGGTACCCCTACGAGCAGTACTTC.

This clone occurred a few times. The chain couples TRBV6-1 to TRBJ2-5, with D possibly matching TRBD2 (5 bases). V was shortened by 5 bases and J by 4 bases, with 8 bases between the two germline ends. The germline gives CDR1 MNHNS, CDR2 SASEGT. The CDR3 is 12 residues long. This CDR3 is CASSSGRETQYF. CDR3 DNA sequence: TGTGCCAGCAGTTCGGGGAGAGAGACCCAGTACTTC.